The sequence of this T cell receptor beta chain was determined in a study of regulatory T cells in long-lasting Graves disease. Time point reported: newly diagnosed GD, antithyroid drugs for less than 3 months. The TCR library was made from RNA extracted from PBMCs. The germline CDR1 and CDR2 sequences are KGHSH and LQKENI. The CDR3 totals 13 residues. The V end was cut by 5 bases, the J end by 6 bases, with 12 bases between. The sample holds many counts of this clonotype. To make TCR beta libraries, researchers used iRepertoire HTBI primers and Arm-PCR of CDR3 regions. A single record per CDR3 protein comes from TCRdb applying MiXCR to the multiplex PCR reads. The table includes a few hundred thousand distinct CDR3 sequences, over 15% detected once. These data were also filed under a second study, of T cells in Graves' hyperthyroidism and ophthalmopathy. That study adds: Hyperthyroidism in the patients, aged 18 to 65, was newly diagnosed and under 2 months in duration.

The TCR originated in a man aged 40-49 years with Graves disease. The rearrangement links TRBV18 to TRBJ2-3; D gene unclear. The sequences come from peripheral blood mononuclear cells (PBMCs), collected at new diagnosis, from a patient treated with antithyroid drugs. CDR3 region: CASSAERRDTQYF. In nucleotides, the CDR3 is TGTGCCAGCTCAGCGGAAAGAAGGGATACGCAGTATTTT.